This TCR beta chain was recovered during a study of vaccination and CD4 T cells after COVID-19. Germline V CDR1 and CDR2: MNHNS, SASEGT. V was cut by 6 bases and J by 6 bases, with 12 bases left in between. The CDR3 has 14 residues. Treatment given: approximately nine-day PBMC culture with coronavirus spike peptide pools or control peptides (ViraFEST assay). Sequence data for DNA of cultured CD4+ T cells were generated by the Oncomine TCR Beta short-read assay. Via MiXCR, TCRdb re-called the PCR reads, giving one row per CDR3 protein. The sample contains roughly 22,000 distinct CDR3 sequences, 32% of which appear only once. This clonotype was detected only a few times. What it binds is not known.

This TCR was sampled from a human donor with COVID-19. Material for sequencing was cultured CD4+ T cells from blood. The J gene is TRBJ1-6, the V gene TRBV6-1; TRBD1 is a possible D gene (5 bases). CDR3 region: CASRSGGLNSPLHF. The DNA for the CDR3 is TGTGCCAGCAGGTCGGGGGGACTTAATTCACCCCTCCACTTT.